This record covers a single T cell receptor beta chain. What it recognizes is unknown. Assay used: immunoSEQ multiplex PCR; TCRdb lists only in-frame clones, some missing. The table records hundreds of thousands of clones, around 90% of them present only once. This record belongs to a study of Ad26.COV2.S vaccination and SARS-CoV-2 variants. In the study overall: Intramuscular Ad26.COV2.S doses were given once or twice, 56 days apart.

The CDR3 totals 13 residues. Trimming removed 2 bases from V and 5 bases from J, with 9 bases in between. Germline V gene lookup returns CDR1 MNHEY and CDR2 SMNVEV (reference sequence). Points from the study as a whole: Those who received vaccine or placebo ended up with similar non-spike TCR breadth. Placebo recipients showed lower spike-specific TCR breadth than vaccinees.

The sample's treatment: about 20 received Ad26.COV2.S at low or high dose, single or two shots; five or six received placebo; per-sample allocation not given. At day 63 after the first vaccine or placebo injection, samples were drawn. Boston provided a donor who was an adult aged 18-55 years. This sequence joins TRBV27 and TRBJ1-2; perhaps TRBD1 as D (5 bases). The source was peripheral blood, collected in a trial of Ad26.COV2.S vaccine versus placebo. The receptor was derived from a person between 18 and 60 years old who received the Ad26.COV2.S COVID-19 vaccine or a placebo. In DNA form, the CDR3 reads TGTGCCAGCAGTTTAGACAGTCTATATGGCTACACCTTC. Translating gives CASSLDSLYGYTF.